The clone carrying this TCR beta chain was found many times. What it binds is not known. The sample is drawn from a study of regulatory T cells in long-lasting Graves disease. Findings of the study overall: The study found TRBV28, TRBJ1-2 and TRBJ2-5 favored in persistent disease. The analysis examined peripheral blood only and excluded thyroid tissue.

V gave up 7 bases and J gave up 1 base, with 10 bases separating them. Germline assignment: CDR1 MDHEN and CDR2 SYDVKM. The CDR3 is made up of 13 amino acids. Time point denoted: persistent/refractory GD, antithyroid drugs over 5 years with positive TRAb. The TCR library was made from RNA extracted from PBMCs. Relying on iRepertoire HTBI primers and Arm-PCR of CDR3 regions, the team built TCR beta libraries. One entry per CDR3 protein, called by TCRdb with MiXCR from the multiplex PCR reads. The table has about 460,000 distinct CDR3 sequences, 20% to 25% seen once. The sequence was obtained from a female donor with Graves disease. The gene calls are TRBV28 and TRBJ1-2, with D unresolved. This material consisted of peripheral blood mononuclear cells (PBMCs), taken when the disease was refractory, from a patient treated with antithyroid drugs. This chain's CDR3 is CASNAGDNYGYTF. The DNA of the CDR3 is TGTGCCAGCAACGCAGGCGATAACTATGGCTACACCTTC.